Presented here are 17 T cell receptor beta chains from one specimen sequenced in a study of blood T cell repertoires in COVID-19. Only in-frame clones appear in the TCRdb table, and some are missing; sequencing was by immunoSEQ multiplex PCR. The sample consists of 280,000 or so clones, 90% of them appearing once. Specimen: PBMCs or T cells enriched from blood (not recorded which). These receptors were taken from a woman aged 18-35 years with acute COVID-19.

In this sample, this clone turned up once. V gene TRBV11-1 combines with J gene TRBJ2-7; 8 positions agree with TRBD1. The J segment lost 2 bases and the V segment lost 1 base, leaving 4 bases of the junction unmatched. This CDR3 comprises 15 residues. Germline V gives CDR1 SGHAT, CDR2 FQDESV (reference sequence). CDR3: CASSLGRTGTYEQYF. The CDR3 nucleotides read TGTGCCAGCAGCTTAGGACGGACAGGGACCTACGAGCAGTACTTC.

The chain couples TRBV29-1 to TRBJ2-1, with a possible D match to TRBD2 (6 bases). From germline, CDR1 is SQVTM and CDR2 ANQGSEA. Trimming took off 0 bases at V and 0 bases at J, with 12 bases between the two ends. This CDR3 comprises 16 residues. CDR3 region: CSVEEGDWSSYNEQFF. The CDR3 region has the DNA TGCAGCGTTGAAGAAGGGGACTGGAGCTCCTACAATGAGCAGTTCTTC.

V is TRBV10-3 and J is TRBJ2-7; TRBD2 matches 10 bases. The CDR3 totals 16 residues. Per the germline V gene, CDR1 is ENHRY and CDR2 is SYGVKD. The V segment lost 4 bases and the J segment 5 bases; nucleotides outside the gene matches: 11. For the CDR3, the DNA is TGTGCCATCAGTGGGAAGAGCGGGAGGGCCATGAACGAGCAGTACTTC. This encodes CAISGKSGRAMNEQYF.

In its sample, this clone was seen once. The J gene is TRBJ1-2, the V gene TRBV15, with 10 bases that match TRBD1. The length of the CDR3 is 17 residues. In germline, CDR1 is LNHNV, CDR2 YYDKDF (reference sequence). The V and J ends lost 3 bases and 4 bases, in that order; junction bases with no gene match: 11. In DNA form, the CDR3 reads TGTGCCACCAGCAGGGTAGACCGGGACAGGGGAATCTATGGCTACACCTTC. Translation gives CATSRVDRDRGIYGYTF.

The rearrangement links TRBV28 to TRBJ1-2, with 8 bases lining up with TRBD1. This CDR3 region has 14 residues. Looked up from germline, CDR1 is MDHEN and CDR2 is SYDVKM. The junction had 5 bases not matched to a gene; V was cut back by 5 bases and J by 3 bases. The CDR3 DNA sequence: TGTGCCAGCAGTCTGACAGGGGCCCACTATGGCTACACCTTC. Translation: CASSLTGAHYGYTF.

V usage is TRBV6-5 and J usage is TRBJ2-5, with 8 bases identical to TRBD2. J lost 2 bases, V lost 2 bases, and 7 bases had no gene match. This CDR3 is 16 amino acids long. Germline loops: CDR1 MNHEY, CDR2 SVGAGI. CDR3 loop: CASSYLGAGGQETQYF. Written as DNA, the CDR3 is TGTGCCAGCAGTTACCTCGGGGCGGGAGGACAAGAGACCCAGTACTTC.

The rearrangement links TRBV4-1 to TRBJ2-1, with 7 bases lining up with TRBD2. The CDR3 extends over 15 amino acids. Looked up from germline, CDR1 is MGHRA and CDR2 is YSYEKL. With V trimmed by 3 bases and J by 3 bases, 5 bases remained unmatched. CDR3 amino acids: CASSHGAGDYNEQFF. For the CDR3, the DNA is TGCGCCAGCAGCCACGGCGCGGGAGACTACAATGAGCAGTTCTTC.

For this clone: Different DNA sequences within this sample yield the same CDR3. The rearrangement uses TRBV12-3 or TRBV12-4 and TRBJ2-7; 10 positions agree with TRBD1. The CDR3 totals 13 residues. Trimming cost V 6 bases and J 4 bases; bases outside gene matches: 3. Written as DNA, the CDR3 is TGTGCCAGCAGCCCGGGACAGGGGTACGAGCAGTACTTC. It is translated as CASSPGQGYEQYF.

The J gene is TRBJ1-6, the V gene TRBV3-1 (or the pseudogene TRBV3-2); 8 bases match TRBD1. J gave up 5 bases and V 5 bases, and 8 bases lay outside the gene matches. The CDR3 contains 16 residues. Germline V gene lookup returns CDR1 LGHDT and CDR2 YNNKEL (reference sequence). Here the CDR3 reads CASSWTGQGNNSPLHF. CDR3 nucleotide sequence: TGTGCCAGCAGCTGGACAGGGCAGGGTAATAATTCACCCCTCCACTTT.

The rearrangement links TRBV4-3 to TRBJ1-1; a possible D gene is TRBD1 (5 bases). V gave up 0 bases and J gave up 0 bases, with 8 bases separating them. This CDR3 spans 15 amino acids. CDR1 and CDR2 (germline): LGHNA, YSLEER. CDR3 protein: CASSQDRQMNTEAFF. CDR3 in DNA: TGCGCCAGCAGCCAAGATAGACAGATGAACACTGAAGCTTTCTTT.

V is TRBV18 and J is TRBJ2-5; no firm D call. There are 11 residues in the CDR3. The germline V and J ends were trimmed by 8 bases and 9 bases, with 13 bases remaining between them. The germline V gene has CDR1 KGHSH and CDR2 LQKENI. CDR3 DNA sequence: TGTGCCAGCCGTGATACCCAGGCCCAGTACTTC. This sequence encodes CASRDTQAQYF. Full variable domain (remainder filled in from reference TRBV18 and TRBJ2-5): NAGVMQNPRHLVRRRGQEARLRCSPMKGHSHVYWYRQLPEEGLKFMVYLQKENIIDESGMPKERFSAEFPKEGPSILRIQQVVRGDSAAYFCASRDTQAQYFGPGTRLLVL.

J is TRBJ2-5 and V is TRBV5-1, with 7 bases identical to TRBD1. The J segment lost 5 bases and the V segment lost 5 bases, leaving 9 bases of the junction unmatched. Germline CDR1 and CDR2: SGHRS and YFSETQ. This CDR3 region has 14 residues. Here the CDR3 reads CASRGGTVLETQYF. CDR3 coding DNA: TGCGCCAGCAGGGGTGGGACAGTATTGGAGACCCAGTACTTC. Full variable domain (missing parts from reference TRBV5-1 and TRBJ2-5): KAGVTQTPRYLIKTRGQQVTLSCSPISGHRSVSWYQQTPGQGLQFLFEYFSETQRNKGNFPGRFSGRQFSNSRSEMNVSTLELGDSALYLCASRGGTVLETQYFGPGTRLLVL.

CDR3 residues: CASSPARLPLNTQYF. The DNA for the CDR3 is TGTGCCAGTAGTCCCGCGCGCTTGCCCCTCAATACGCAGTATTTT. The rearrangement links TRBV19 to TRBJ2-3; D call uncertain. V was cut by 5 bases and J by 7 bases, with 19 bases left in between. Germline V CDR1 and CDR2: LNHDA, SQIVND (reference sequence). This CDR3 is built from 15 residues. Drawing the rest from reference TRBV19 and TRBJ2-3, the complete variable domain is DGGITQSPKYLFRKEGQNVTLSCEQNLNHDAMYWYRQDPGQGLRLIYYSQIVNDFQKGDIAEGYSVSREKKESFPLTVTSAQKNPTAFYLCASSPARLPLNTQYFGPGTRLTVL.

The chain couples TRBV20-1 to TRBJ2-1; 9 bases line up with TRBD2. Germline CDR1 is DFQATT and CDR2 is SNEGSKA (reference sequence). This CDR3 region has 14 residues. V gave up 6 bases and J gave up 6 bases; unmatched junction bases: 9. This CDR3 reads CSASSGSHSNEQFF. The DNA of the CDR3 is TGCAGTGCGAGTAGCGGGAGTCATTCCAATGAGCAGTTCTTC.

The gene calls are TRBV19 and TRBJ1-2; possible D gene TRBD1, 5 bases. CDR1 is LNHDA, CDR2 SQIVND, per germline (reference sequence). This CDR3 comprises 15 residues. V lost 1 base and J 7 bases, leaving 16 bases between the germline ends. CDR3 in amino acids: CASSIGGSGEVGYTF. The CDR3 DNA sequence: TGTGCCAGTAGTATAGGGGGGTCGGGGGAGGTTGGCTACACCTTC.

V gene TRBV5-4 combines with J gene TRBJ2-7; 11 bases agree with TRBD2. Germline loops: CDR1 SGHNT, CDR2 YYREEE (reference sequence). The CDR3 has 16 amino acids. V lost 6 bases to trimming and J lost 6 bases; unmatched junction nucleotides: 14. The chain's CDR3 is CASTDSGRAPPSEQYF. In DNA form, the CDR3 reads TGTGCCAGCACGGATAGCGGGAGGGCCCCTCCTAGCGAGCAGTACTTC.

CDR3 loop: CASSDRDRDNSPLHF. The CDR3 coding sequence is TGTGCCAGCAGTGATCGGGACAGGGATAATTCACCCCTCCACTTT. This chain links TRBV28 with TRBJ1-6, with TRBD1 matching over 9 bases. Germline-derived CDR1 and CDR2 are MDHEN and SYDVKM. Trimming took 5 bases from V and 5 from J; bases not matched to a gene: 4. The CDR3 is 15 residues long.